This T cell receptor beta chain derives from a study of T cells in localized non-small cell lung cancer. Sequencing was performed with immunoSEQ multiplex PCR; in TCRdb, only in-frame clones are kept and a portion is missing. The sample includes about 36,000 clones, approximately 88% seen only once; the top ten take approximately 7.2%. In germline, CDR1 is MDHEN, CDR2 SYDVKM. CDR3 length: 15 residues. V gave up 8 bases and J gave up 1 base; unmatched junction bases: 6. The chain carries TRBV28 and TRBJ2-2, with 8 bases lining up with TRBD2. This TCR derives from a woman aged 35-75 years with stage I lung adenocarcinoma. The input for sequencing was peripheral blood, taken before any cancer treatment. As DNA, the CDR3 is TGTGCCAGCCTCGGACTAGCCGGGAACACCGGGGAGCTGTTTTTT. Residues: CASLGLAGNTGELFF.